The T cell receptor (beta chain) under discussion was sequenced for a study of early T cells in non-severe SARS-CoV-2 infection. This clonotype was seen repeatedly, ten times or more. Using its own MiXCR run on the 5' RACE reads, TCRdb lists one record per CDR3 protein. Of 75,000 to 90,000 distinct CDR3 sequences in the sample, 15% are singletons; the top ten hold 5.5%. The V end was cut by 0 bases, the J end by 5 bases, with 10 bases between. The CDR3 spans 14 residues. Germline lookup yields CDR1 SGHVS and CDR2 FQNEAQ. This chain joins TRBV7-8 and TRBJ1-1, with unresolved D. The sample consisted of whole blood. This clonotype was obtained from an adult who was a healthcare worker with PCR-confirmed SARS-CoV-2 infection or an uninfected control (not recorded which). The CDR3 spells CASSLAESRTEAFF. The CDR3 nucleotides are TGTGCCAGCAGCTTAGCAGAGTCGAGGACTGAAGCTTTCTTT.